The 21 T cell receptor beta chains below all came from one sample that was sequenced in a study of PD-L1 blockade in urothelial cancer (TCRdb year 2017). Library preparation was by the immunoSEQ multiplex PCR assay. TCRdb provides this immuneACCESS table in a form limited to in-frame rearrangements. Some clones are lacking; in checked studies, under half of them reflect an unresolved V gene, and why the rest are absent is not known. Across this sample there are tens of thousands of clones, with roughly four fifths seen only once. The ten top clones hold 4% of the sample. The sample's time point, from its label and the paper: pretreatment peripheral blood. The material was PBMCs, obtained around atezolizumab (anti-PD-L1) treatment. These receptors came from a man aged 65 to 79 with urothelial cancer.

This clone appeared a few times. The chain recombines TRBV2 with TRBJ1-1, with D unresolved. Germline V CDR1 and CDR2: SNHLY, FYNNEI. V was pared by 3 bases and J by 4 bases, with 6 bases between. The CDR3 covers 12 residues. CDR3 DNA sequence: TGTGCCAGCAGTGAGTACATCACTGAAGCTTTCTTT. This gives the protein CASSEYITEAFF.

This clone was seen only once. The V call is TRBV9, the J call TRBJ2-7; 8 bases match TRBD1. The CDR3 is made up of 15 amino acids. The V gene's germline CDR1 is SGDLS and CDR2 YYNGEE. Trimming cost V 0 bases and J 3 bases; bases outside gene matches: 5. The CDR3: CASSVAGTGHYEQYF. CDR3 bases: TGTGCCAGCAGCGTAGCAGGGACAGGACACTACGAGCAGTACTTC.

The CDR3 coding sequence is TGCGCCAGCAGCTTAACCTCGGACAGGAACACCGGGGAGCTGTTTTTT. It specifies CASSLTSDRNTGELFF. The V gene is TRBV5-1, the J gene TRBJ2-2; tentative D call: TRBD1 (6 bases). Germline CDR1 and CDR2: SGHRS and YFSETQ. V shed 2 bases and J shed 1 base, with 12 bases lying between them. This CDR3 has 16 amino acids.

The chain has TRBV7-7 and TRBJ2-2, with D maybe TRBD1 (6 bases). CDR3 length equals 16 residues. CDR1 and CDR2 from the germline V gene are SSHAT and FNYEAQ (reference sequence). V was trimmed by 1 base and J by 1 base, leaving 10 bases between them. Here the CDR3 DNA reads TGTGCCAGCAGCTTAGGACAGGTCTTGAACACCGGGGAGCTGTTTTTT. Protein: CASSLGQVLNTGELFF.

Many counts were recorded for this clone. This chain links TRBV7-9 with TRBJ2-4; TRBD2 matches at 16 bases. J gave up 3 bases and V 4 bases, and 9 bases lay outside the gene matches. Germline loops: CDR1 SEHNR, CDR2 FQNEAQ (reference sequence). The CDR3 runs 19 residues. The CDR3 region has the DNA TGTGCCAGCAGCTCGGGGACTAGCGGGGGGGCCTTTGTCAAAAACATTCAGTACTTC. This sequence encodes CASSSGTSGGAFVKNIQYF. Looking up the rest from reference TRBV7-9 and TRBJ2-4 gives the full variable domain: DTGVSQNPRHKITKRGQNVTFRCDPISEHNRLYWYRQTLGQGPEFLTYFQNEAQLEKSRLLSDRFSAERPKGSFSTLEIQRTEQGDSAMYLCASSSGTSGGAFVKNIQYFGAGTRLSVL.

V is TRBV18 and J is TRBJ1-1; D not resolved. CDR1 and CDR2 from the germline V gene are KGHSH and LQKENI. V was pared by 4 bases and J by 8 bases, with 8 bases between. The CDR3 sequence is 11 residues long. The CDR3 coding sequence is TGTGCCAGCTCACAACAGCGGGAAGCTTTCTTT. The encoded protein is CASSQQREAFF.

The V and J genes are TRBV19 and TRBJ1-2, with 8 positions matching TRBD1. Germline V gene data show CDR1 as LNHDA and CDR2 as SQIVND (reference sequence). Trimming took 9 bases from V and 7 from J; bases not matched to a gene: 13. The CDR3 consists of 14 residues. The CDR3 sequence: CASTRGDRSFGYTF. The CDR3 coding sequence is TGTGCCAGCACCCGCGGGGACAGGAGCTTTGGCTACACCTTC.

V is TRBV5-5 and J is TRBJ1-6; TRBD1 might be the D (5 bases). There are 16 residues in the CDR3. V gave up 1 base and J gave up 10 bases, with 18 bases separating them. CDR1 is SGHKS, CDR2 YYEKEE, per germline (reference sequence). This CDR3 reads CASSLNPTVPWSPLHF. In nucleotides, the CDR3 is TGTGCCAGCAGCTTGAACCCGACAGTGCCTTGGTCACCCCTCCACTTT.

The V call is TRBV5-6, the J call TRBJ2-7, with TRBD2 matching 9 bases. V lost 6 bases to trimming and J lost 3 bases; unmatched junction nucleotides: 4. Germline-derived CDR1 and CDR2 are SGHDT and YYEEEE. The CDR3 sequence is 13 residues long. CDR3 sequence: CASTSGGRYEQYF. The CDR3 DNA sequence: TGTGCCAGCACGAGCGGGGGGCGCTACGAGCAGTACTTC.

The chain links TRBV7-3 to TRBJ1-2; TRBD1 is a possible D gene (5 bases). This CDR3 has 13 residues. The V and J ends lost 5 bases and 2 bases respectively, with 9 bases between them. The germline V gene encodes CDR1 SGHTA and CDR2 FQGTGA. In DNA, the CDR3 is TGTGCCAGCAGCGCGACAGTCAACTATGGCTACACCTTC. This codes for CASSATVNYGYTF.

This clone was detected a few times. The same CDR3 is also encoded by other DNA sequences in this sample. V and J are TRBV11-3 and TRBJ2-3; possible D gene TRBD1, 6 bases. Germline V gives CDR1 SGHNT, CDR2 YENEEA. The CDR3 sequence is 14 residues long. Trimming stripped 2 bases from V and 3 bases from J, with 9 bases between. The CDR3 protein is CASSLFRGTDTQYF. For the CDR3, the DNA is TGTGCCAGCAGCTTATTCAGGGGTACAGATACGCAGTATTTT.

Only one count was recorded for this clone. The rearrangement uses TRBV5-4 and TRBJ2-7; perhaps TRBD2 as D (5 bases). The germline V gene has CDR1 SGHNT and CDR2 YYREEE (reference sequence). This CDR3 has 13 amino acids. V was shortened by 0 bases and J by 2 bases, with 6 bases between the two germline ends. The CDR3 sequence: CASSLDGAYEQYF. CDR3 nucleotide sequence: TGTGCCAGCAGCTTGGACGGGGCCTACGAGCAGTACTTC.

The chain is built from TRBV4-1 and TRBJ2-1; a weak D match, TRBD2 (6 bases). The CDR3 totals 18 residues. The V gene's germline CDR1 is MGHRA and CDR2 YSYEKL. Trimming shortened V by 4 bases and J by 0 bases, and 19 bases separated the two germline ends. The CDR3 is CASSPGLFRSYSYNEQFF. The CDR3, as DNA: TGCGCCAGCAGCCCAGGACTATTCCGATCCTACTCCTACAATGAGCAGTTCTTC.

This clone was seen only a few times. The chain joins TRBV19 to TRBJ1-4; perhaps TRBD1 as D (6 bases). Germline CDR1 is LNHDA and CDR2 is SQIVND (reference sequence). The CDR3 runs to 13 residues. Between the trimmed V and J ends, which lost 7 bases and 0 bases, there was a span of 6 bases. The CDR3 is CASKGATNEKLFF. The CDR3 DNA reads as TGTGCCAGTAAGGGGGCAACTAATGAAAAACTGTTTTTT.

This chain uses TRBV12-5 with TRBJ2-5; D is possibly TRBD1 (5 bases). Looked up from germline, CDR1 is LGHNT and CDR2 is FRNRAP. CDR3 length: 12 amino acids. Trimming took 5 bases from V and 14 from J, leaving 18 bases between them. The CDR3 loop reads CASGLEDRKGYF. CDR3 bases: TGTGCTAGTGGTCTGGAAGACAGAAAGGGATACTTC.

The chain couples TRBV9 to TRBJ2-1, with no clear D. The CDR3 is made up of 15 amino acids. Germline lookup yields CDR1 SGDLS and CDR2 YYNGEE. V was clipped by 3 bases and J by 0 bases, with 10 bases between them. The CDR3 loop reads CASSAPSSSYNEQFF. CDR3 bases: TGTGCCAGCAGCGCCCCTTCCAGCTCCTACAATGAGCAGTTCTTC.

This clone has only one observation. The DNA of the CDR3 is TGTGCCAGCAGCTTAGGACAGGGTAGTTACAGCTCCTACGAGCAGTACTTC. This codes for CASSLGQGSYSSYEQYF. The J gene is TRBJ2-7, the V gene TRBV11-2, with 7 bases lining up with TRBD1. The CDR3 extends over 17 amino acids. Germline CDR1 SGHAT, CDR2 FQNNGV. Trimming removed 1 base from V and 0 bases from J; junction bases left unmatched: 9.

The V call is TRBV2, the J call TRBJ2-2, with TRBD2 identical over 7 bases. V lost 7 bases to trimming and J lost 1 base; unmatched junction nucleotides: 6. Germline V gene sequence: CDR1 SNHLY, CDR2 FYNNEI. This CDR3 region has 15 residues. CDR3 nucleotides: TGTGCCAGCACTATGGGGGGGTTGAACACCGGGGAGCTGTTTTTT. Translated: CASTMGGLNTGELFF.

This rearrangement joins TRBV5-5 to TRBJ1-1, with D perhaps TRBD1 (5 bases). This CDR3 has 14 amino acids. CDR1 is SGHKS, CDR2 YYEKEE, per germline (reference sequence). The V end was cut by 4 bases, the J end by 1 base, with 11 bases between. CDR3 in amino acids: CASSLREANTEAFF. CDR3 nucleotide sequence: TGTGCCAGCAGCCTCAGGGAGGCGAACACTGAAGCTTTCTTT.

V is TRBV15 and J is TRBJ1-5; D is undetermined. Germline CDR1 is LNHNV and CDR2 is YYDKDF (reference sequence). The CDR3 extends over 14 amino acids. V lost 0 bases and J lost 7, with 10 bases in between. CDR3 nucleotides: TGTGCCACCAGCAGAGATTGGAGCAGCCAGCCCCAGCATTTT. It specifies CATSRDWSSQPQHF.

The chain couples TRBV7-2 to TRBJ2-7; TRBD1 agrees at 7 bases. Germline trimming cut 4 bases from V and 2 bases from J; bases unmatched to any gene: 8. The CDR3 contains 15 residues. CDR1 SGHTA and CDR2 FQGNSA come from the germline V gene. CDR3 sequence: CASSSTGAPTYEQYF. In DNA form, the CDR3 reads TGTGCCAGCAGCTCAACAGGGGCCCCAACCTACGAGCAGTACTTC.